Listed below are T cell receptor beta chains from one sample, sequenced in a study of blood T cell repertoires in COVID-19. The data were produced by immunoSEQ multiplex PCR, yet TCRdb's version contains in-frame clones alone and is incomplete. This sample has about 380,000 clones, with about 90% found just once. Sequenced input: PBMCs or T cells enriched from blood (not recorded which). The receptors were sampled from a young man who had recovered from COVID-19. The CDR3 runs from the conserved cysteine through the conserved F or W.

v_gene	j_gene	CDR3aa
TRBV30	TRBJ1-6	CAWNMGQDRIGNSPLHF
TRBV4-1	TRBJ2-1	CASSQETGSYNEQFF
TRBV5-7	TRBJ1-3	CASSPPQSSGNTIYF
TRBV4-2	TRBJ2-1	CASSQAAAGGVDEQFF
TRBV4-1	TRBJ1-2	CASRQPTSNYGYTF
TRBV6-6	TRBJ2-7	CASSSRGSGEQYF
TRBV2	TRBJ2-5	CATAAGRETQYF
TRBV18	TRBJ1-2	CASSLGDRSFYGYTF
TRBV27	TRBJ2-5	CASSLKPYAETQYF
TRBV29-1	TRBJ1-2	CSVEGLTRGGYGYTF
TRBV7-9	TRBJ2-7	CASSFYSGTGSYEQYF
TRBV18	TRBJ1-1	CASSPQQQGNTEAFF
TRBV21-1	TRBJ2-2	CASSKHRDRETGELFF
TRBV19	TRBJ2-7	CASSSTSGPPYEQYF
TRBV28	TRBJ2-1	CASSSGGAYNEQFF
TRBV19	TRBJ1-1	CASTSIQRGTSNTEAFF
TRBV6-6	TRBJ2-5	CASRTGGGETQYF